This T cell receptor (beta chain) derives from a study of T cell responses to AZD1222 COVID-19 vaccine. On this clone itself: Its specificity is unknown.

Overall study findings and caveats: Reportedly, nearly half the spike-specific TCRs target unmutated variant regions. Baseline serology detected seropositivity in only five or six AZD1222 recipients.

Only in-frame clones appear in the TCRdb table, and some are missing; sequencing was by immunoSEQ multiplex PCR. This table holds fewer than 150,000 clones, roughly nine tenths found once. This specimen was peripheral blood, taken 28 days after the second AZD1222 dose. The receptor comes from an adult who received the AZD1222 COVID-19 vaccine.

In DNA, the CDR3 is TGTGCCACCAGCAGAGATATGGGTTTCTCTGAAGCTTTCTTT. This gives the protein CATSRDMGFSEAFF. The V gene is TRBV15, the J gene TRBJ1-1, with unresolved D. This CDR3 is built from 14 residues. From germline, CDR1 is LNHNV and CDR2 YYDKDF (reference sequence). V shed 0 bases and J shed 6 bases, with 11 bases lying between them.